The 16 T cell receptor beta chains reported below all come from one sample, sequenced in a study of T cells in localized non-small cell lung cancer. Method: immunoSEQ multiplex PCR; TCRdb's copy keeps in-frame clones and lacks some. The sample has 55,000 to 65,000 clones; roughly 89% are singletons. Sequencing used peripheral blood, obtained before any cancer treatment. These receptors were obtained from a man aged 40-75 years with stage I squamous cell lung carcinoma.

The chain couples TRBV14 to TRBJ1-1; D not resolved. Germline V lookup: CDR1 SGHDN, CDR2 FVKESK. V gave up 3 bases and J gave up 10 bases, with 12 bases separating them. The CDR3 is 12 residues long. CDR3 DNA sequence: TGTGCCAGCAGCCACGAGCCCCGAATAGCTTTCTTT. Its protein product is CASSHEPRIAFF.

The chain recombines TRBV10-3 with TRBJ2-7, with D perhaps TRBD1 or TRBD2 (5 bases each). Germline CDR1 ENHRY, CDR2 SYGVKD. The ends were cut back, 0 bases at V and 2 bases at J, with 17 bases in the middle. The CDR3 covers 17 residues. The CDR3, as DNA: TGTGCCATCAGTGAGTCGAGTCCGGGGCACGGAACCTACGAGCAGTACTTC. This encodes CAISESSPGHGTYEQYF.

This clone appeared once. CDR3 sequence: CASSLYTQDQPQHF. Written as DNA, the CDR3 is TGTGCCAGCAGCTTATACACCCAGGATCAGCCCCAGCATTTT. The chain has TRBV7-2 and TRBJ1-5; D not resolved. From germline, CDR1 is SGHTA and CDR2 FQGNSA. The CDR3 has 14 amino acids. Trimming removed 2 bases at V and 5 bases at J, with 10 bases between.

The CDR3 region is CASSQVLVNNEQFF. The CDR3 DNA reads TGCGCCAGCAGCCAAGTACTAGTCAACAATGAGCAGTTCTTC. V gene TRBV4-3 combines with J gene TRBJ2-1; tentatively, D is TRBD2 (5 bases). CDR3 length: 14 residues. Trimming removed 1 base at V and 5 bases at J, with 9 bases between. Germline loops: CDR1 LGHNA, CDR2 YSLEER.

V is TRBV19 and J is TRBJ2-1; a weak D match, TRBD2 (6 bases). The CDR3 length is 15 residues. Between the trimmed V and J ends, which lost 7 bases and 0 bases, there was a span of 13 bases. Germline values: CDR1 LNHDA, CDR2 SQIVND (reference sequence). For the CDR3, the DNA is TGTGCCAGTATGCGGGGCCATGGCTCCTACAATGAGCAGTTCTTC. It specifies CASMRGHGSYNEQFF.

This clone was picked up one time. The V and J genes are TRBV29-1 and TRBJ2-1; 9 bases fit TRBD2. V trimming: 8 bases; J trimming: 0 bases; junction bases outside the gene matches: 11. Looked up from germline, CDR1 is SQVTM and CDR2 is ANQGSEA. The CDR3 loop spans 16 amino acids. The CDR3 DNA reads TGCAGCCAGACTGCGGGAGGGCCGGGCTCCTACAATGAGCAGTTCTTC. This codes for CSQTAGGPGSYNEQFF.

The chain uses TRBV7-8 and TRBJ1-1, with unresolved D. V lost 10 bases and J lost 4, with 13 bases in between. The germline V gene encodes CDR1 SGHVS and CDR2 FQNEAQ. This CDR3 has 12 residues. CDR3 amino acids: CATLGPGTEAFF. CDR3 DNA: TGTGCCACCCTCGGCCCCGGCACTGAAGCTTTCTTT.

J is TRBJ1-4 and V is TRBV19; D not resolved. Trimming took off 5 bases at V and 7 bases at J, with 26 bases between the two ends. Germline V gene sequence: CDR1 LNHDA, CDR2 SQIVND (reference sequence). The CDR3 runs to 18 residues. The CDR3 DNA reads TGTGCCAGTAGTTCCACTACCTTAGGTGAAGGAGGATTTGAAAAACTGTTTTTT. This sequence encodes CASSSTTLGEGGFEKLFF.

The chain carries TRBV7-9 and TRBJ2-2, with 14 bases fitting TRBD2. CDR1 and CDR2 from the germline V gene are SEHNR and FQNEAQ (reference sequence). V shed 5 bases, J shed 5 bases, and the junction held 7 bases outside the gene matches. The CDR3 sequence is 17 residues long. CDR3 region: CASSVGLAGGWTGELFF. DNA for the CDR3: TGTGCCAGCAGCGTCGGACTAGCGGGAGGATGGACCGGGGAGCTGTTTTTT.

The chain recombines TRBV18 with TRBJ1-4; D is uncertain. This CDR3 has 15 amino acids. Germline CDR1 reads KGHSH; CDR2 reads LQKENI. V gave up 2 bases and J gave up 0 bases, with 7 bases separating them. The CDR3 here is CASSPMRTTNEKLFF. The CDR3 bases are TGTGCCAGCTCACCAATGCGAACAACTAATGAAAAACTGTTTTTT.

This clone has only one observation. The chain joins TRBV6-6 to TRBJ2-1; D may be TRBD1 (8 bases). This CDR3 comprises 15 residues. The germline gives CDR1 MNHNY, CDR2 SVGAGI (reference sequence). V was shortened by 6 bases and J by 6 bases, with 18 bases between the two germline ends. Written as DNA, the CDR3 is TGTGCCAGCAGCCGAGGACAGGGAGGGTTCAATGAGCAGTTCTTC. Translated: CASSRGQGGFNEQFF.

The gene calls are TRBV7-9 and TRBJ2-7; 11 nucleotides line up with TRBD1. This CDR3 is 16 amino acids long. V dropped 7 bases and J dropped 2; count of bases not matched to a gene: 10. The germline gives CDR1 SEHNR, CDR2 FQNEAQ (reference sequence). CDR3 amino acids: CASTPYRDRGTYEQYF. CDR3 nucleotides: TGTGCCAGCACGCCATACCGGGACAGGGGGACCTACGAGCAGTACTTC.

This chain connects TRBV11-2 to TRBJ1-6, with D possibly being TRBD1 (6 bases). Trimming left V 3 bases short and J 4 bases short, with 7 bases between. The CDR3 runs 14 residues. The V gene's germline CDR1 is SGHAT and CDR2 FQNNGV. The CDR3 region is CASSFGQYNSPLHF. Here the CDR3 DNA reads TGTGCCAGCAGCTTTGGACAGTATAATTCACCCCTCCACTTT.

The V gene is TRBV11-2, the J gene TRBJ2-5, with TRBD2 matching 11 bases. Trimming took 1 base from V and 5 from J; bases not matched to a gene: 6. The CDR3 has 16 residues. Germline V CDR1 and CDR2: SGHAT, FQNNGV. The CDR3 coding sequence is TGTGCCAGCAGCTTAGCCCTAGCGGGAGGACGGGAGACCCAGTACTTC. It yields the protein CASSLALAGGRETQYF.

The gene calls are TRBV30 and TRBJ2-5, with no clear D. From germline, CDR1 is GTSNPN and CDR2 SVGIG (reference sequence). The V end lost 8 bases, the J end lost 5 bases, and 15 bases lay between the germline ends. The CDR3 consists of 12 residues. In DNA form, the CDR3 reads TGTGCCGTTCGGACCTTAGTGGAGACCCAGTACTTC. It is translated as CAVRTLVETQYF.

This sequence joins TRBV7-9 and TRBJ1-5, with a tentative D call TRBD1 (6 bases). The CDR3 covers 15 residues. Trimming shortened V by 5 bases and J by 0 bases, and 11 bases separated the two germline ends. Germline V gene data show CDR1 as SEHNR and CDR2 as FQNEAQ (reference sequence). CDR3: CASSPTGYSNQPQHF. The DNA of the CDR3 is TGTGCCAGCAGCCCAACAGGGTATAGCAATCAGCCCCAGCATTTT. Based on the CDR3 plus reference TRBV7-9 and TRBJ1-5, the full variable domain is DTGVSQNPRHKITKRGQNVTFRCDPISEHNRLYWYRQTLGQGPEFLTYFQNEAQLEKSRLLSDRFSAERPKGSFSTLEIQRTEQGDSAMYLCASSPTGYSNQPQHFGDGTRLSIL.